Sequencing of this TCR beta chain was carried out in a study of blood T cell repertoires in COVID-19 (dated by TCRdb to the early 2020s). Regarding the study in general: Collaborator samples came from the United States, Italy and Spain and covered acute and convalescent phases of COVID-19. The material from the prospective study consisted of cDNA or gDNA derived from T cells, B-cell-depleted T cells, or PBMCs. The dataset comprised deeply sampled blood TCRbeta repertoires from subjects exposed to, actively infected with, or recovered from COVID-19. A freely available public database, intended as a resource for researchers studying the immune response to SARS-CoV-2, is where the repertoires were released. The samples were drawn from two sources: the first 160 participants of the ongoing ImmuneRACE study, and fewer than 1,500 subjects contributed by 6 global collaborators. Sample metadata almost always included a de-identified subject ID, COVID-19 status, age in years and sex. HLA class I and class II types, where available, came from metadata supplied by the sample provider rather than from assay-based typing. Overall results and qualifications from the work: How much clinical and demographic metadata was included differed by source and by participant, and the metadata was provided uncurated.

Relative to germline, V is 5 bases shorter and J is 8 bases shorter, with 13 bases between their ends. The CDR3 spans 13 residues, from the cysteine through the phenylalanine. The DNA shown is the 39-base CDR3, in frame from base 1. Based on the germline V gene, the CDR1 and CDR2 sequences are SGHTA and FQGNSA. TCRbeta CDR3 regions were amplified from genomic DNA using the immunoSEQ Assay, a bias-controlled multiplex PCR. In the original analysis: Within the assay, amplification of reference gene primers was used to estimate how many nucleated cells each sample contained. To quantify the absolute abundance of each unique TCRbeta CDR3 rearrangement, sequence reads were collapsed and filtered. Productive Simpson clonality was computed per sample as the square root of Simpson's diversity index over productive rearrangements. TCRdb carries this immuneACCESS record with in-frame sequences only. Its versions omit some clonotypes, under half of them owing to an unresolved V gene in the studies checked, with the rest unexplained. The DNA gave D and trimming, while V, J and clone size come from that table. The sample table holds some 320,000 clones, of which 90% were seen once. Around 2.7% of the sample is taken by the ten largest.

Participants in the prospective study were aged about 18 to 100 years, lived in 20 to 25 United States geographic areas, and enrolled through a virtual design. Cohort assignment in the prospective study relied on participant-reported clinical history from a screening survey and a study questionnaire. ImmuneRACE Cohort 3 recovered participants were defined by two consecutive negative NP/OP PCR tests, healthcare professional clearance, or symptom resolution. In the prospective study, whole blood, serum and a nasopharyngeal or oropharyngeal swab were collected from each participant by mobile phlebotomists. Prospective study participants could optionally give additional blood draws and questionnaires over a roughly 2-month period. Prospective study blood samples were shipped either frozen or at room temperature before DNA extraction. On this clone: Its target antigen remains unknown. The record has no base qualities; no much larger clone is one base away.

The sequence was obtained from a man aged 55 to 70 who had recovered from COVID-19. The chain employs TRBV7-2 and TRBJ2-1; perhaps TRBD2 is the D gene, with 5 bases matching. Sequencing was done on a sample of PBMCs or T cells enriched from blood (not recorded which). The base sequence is TGTGCCAGCAGCCCCGAATCGAGGGATGAGCAGTTCTTC. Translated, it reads CASSPESRDEQFF.